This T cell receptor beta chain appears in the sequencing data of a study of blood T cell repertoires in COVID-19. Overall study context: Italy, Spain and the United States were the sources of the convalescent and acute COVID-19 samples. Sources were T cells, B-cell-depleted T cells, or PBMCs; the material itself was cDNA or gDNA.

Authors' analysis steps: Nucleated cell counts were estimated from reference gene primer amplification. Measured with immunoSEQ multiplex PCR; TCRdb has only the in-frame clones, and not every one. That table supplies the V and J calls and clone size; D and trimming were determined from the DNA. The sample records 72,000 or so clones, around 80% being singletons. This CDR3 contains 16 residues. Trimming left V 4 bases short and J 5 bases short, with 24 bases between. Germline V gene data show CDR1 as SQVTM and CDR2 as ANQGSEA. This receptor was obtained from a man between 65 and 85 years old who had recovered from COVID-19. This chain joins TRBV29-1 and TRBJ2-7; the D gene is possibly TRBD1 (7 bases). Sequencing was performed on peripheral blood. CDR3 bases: TGCAGCGTTGTGGGGGGTAAGGGGGCCTGGTCGAACGAGCAGTACTTC. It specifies CSVVGGKGAWSNEQYF.